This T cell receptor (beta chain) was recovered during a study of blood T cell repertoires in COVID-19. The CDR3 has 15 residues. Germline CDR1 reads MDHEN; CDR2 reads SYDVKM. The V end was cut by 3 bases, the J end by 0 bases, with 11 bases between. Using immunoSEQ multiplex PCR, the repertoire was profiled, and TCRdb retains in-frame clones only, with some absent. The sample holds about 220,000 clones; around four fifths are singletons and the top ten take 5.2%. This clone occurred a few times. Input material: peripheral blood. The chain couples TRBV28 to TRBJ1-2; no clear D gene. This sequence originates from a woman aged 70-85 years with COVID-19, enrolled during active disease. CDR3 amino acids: CASSFNNRANYGYTF. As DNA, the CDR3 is TGTGCCAGCAGTTTTAATAATCGGGCTAACTATGGCTACACCTTC.